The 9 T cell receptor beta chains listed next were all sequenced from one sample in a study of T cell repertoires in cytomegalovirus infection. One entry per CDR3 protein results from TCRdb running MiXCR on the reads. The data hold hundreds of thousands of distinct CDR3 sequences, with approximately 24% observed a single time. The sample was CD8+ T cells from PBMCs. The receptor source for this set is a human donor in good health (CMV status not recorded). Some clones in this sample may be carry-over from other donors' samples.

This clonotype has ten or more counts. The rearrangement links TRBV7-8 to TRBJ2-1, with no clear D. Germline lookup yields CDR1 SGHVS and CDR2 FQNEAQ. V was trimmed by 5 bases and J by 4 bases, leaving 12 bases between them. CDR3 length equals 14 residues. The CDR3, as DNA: TGTGCCAGCAGCGGTACTCTTTTGTACAATGAGCAGTTCTTC. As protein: CASSGTLLYNEQFF.

In DNA form, the CDR3 reads TGTGCCAGCAGCCTCCCCGGGACAGGCTGGAACGGCTACACCTTC. Translating gives CASSLPGTGWNGYTF. The J gene is TRBJ1-2, the V gene TRBV14, with TRBD1 matching 8 bases. V trimming: 4 bases; J trimming: 8 bases; junction bases outside the gene matches: 12. Germline CDR1 is SGHDN and CDR2 is FVKESK. This CDR3 contains 15 residues. Complete variable domain (other parts from reference TRBV14 and TRBJ1-2): EAGVTQFPSHSVIEKGQTVTLRCDPISGHDNLYWYRRVMGKEIKFLLHFVKESKQDESGMPNNRFLAERTGGTYSTLKVQPAELEDSGVYFCASSLPGTGWNGYTFGSGTRLTVV.

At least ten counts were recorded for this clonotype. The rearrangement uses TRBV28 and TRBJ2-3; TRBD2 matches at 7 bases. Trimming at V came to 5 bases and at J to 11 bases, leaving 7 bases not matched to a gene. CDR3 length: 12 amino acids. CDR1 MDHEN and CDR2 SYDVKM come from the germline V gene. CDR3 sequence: CASSPLERGQYF. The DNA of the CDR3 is TGTGCCAGCAGTCCGTTGGAGCGGGGGCAGTATTTT.

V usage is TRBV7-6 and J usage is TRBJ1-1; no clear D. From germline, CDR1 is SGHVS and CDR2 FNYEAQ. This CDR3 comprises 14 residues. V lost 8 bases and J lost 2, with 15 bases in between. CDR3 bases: TGTGCCAGCCTCCCGAAGGAGATTAACACTGAAGCTTTCTTT. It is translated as CASLPKEINTEAFF.

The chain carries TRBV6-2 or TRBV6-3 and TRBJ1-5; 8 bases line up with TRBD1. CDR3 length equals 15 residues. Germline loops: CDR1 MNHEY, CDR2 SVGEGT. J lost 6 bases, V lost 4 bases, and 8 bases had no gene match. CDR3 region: CASSFPGGVLQPQHF. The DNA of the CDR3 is TGTGCCAGCAGTTTCCCAGGGGGCGTTCTTCAGCCCCAGCATTTT.

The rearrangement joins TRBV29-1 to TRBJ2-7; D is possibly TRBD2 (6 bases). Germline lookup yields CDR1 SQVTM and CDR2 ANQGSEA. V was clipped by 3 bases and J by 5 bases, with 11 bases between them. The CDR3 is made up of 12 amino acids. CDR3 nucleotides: TGCAGCGTTGAGGAGGGTTCCGACGAGCAGTACTTC. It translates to CSVEEGSDEQYF.

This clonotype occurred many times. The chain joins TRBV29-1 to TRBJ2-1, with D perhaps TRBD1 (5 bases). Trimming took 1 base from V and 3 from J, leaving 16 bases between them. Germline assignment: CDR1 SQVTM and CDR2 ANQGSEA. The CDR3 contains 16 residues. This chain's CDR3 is CSVEGLTEMNYNEQFF. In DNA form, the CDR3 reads TGCAGCGTTGAAGGTCTGACAGAGATGAACTACAATGAGCAGTTCTTC.

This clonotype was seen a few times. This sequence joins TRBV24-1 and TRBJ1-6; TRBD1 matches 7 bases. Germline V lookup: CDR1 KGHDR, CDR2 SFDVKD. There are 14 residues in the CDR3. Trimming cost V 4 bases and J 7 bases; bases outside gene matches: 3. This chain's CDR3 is CATSDRGQNSPLHF. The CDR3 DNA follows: TGTGCCACCAGTGACCGGGGACAGAATTCACCCCTCCACTTT.

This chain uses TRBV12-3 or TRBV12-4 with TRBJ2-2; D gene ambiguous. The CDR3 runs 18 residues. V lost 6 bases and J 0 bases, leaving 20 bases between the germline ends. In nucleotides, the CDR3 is TGTGCCAGCAGACCGCCGTGGCGGACCTCCGCGAACACCGGGGAGCTGTTTTTT. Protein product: CASRPPWRTSANTGELFF.